This T cell receptor beta chain was observed in a study of blood T cell repertoires in COVID-19. In the study overall: Sites across the United States, Italy and Spain contributed samples from acute and convalescent COVID-19.

Produced via immunoSEQ multiplex PCR; TCRdb's table is partial and in-frame only. The sample lists 250,000 to 350,000 clones, about 91% seen once, with just under 7% in the top ten. Trimming took off 8 bases at V and 2 bases at J, with 17 bases between the two ends. This CDR3 comprises 15 residues. Germline lookup yields CDR1 MNHNY and CDR2 SVGAGI (reference sequence). The clonotype originates from a woman in her twenties or thirties who had recovered from COVID-19. The chain links TRBV6-6 to TRBJ2-3; the D gene is possibly TRBD1 (6 bases). Sequencing input: peripheral blood. The CDR3 sequence: CASRGPGHFTDTQYF. The CDR3, as DNA: TGTGCCAGCCGGGGACCGGGACACTTCACAGATACGCAGTATTTT.